One sample yielded the 4 T cell receptor beta chains listed below, sequenced in a study of T cell responses to AZD1222 COVID-19 vaccine (TCRdb year 2021). The time point label for this specimen denotes: baseline before first vaccination. This sample's treatment or condition label indicates: meningococcal conjugate vaccine given as trial control. Receptor amplification or capture employed the immunoSEQ multiplex PCR assay. TCRdb retrieved this table from immuneACCESS and kept in-frame rearrangements only. Not all clones are present; in checked studies, unresolved V genes account for under half, and no reason is known for the remainder. This sample has about 130,000 clones in its table, and less than 95% of those were observed once. The ten largest make up less than 4.5% of the sample. The source material was peripheral blood, sampled on day 0 of MenACWY control vaccination. Receptors originate from an adult in good health.

This clone was seen once. The rearrangement uses TRBV7-9 and TRBJ2-3, with 7 bases aligning to TRBD2. V was pared by 0 bases and J by 2 bases, with 2 bases of the junction left unmatched. The CDR3 is 15 residues long. Germline CDR1 reads SEHNR; CDR2 reads FQNEAQ (reference sequence). CDR3 residues: CASSLARGYTDTQYF. The DNA for the CDR3 is TGTGCCAGCAGCTTAGCGCGGGGGTACACAGATACGCAGTATTTT.

The chain links TRBV28 to TRBJ1-2; D is unclear. CDR1 is MDHEN, CDR2 SYDVKM, per germline. Trimming removed 6 bases at V and 4 bases at J, with 15 bases between. The CDR3 extends over 14 amino acids. The chain's CDR3 is CASRVMAATYGYTF. CDR3 coding DNA: TGTGCCAGCAGGGTCATGGCAGCGACCTATGGCTACACCTTC.

This clone appeared a few times. The gene calls are TRBV5-1 and TRBJ2-7; 9 bases map to TRBD1. The trim removed 7 bases at V and 4 bases at J, leaving 9 bases unmatched. The CDR3 is 14 residues long. The germline CDR1 and CDR2 sequences are SGHRS and YFSETQ. CDR3: CASAGRDREYEQYV. The CDR3, as DNA: TGCGCCAGCGCCGGCCGGGACAGGGAGTACGAGCAGTACGTC.

This chain connects TRBV7-3 to TRBJ2-3; D might be TRBD1 (6 bases). CDR1 is SGHTA and CDR2 is FQGTGA in the germline V gene. V gave up 4 bases and J gave up 3 bases, with 14 bases separating them. This CDR3 has 15 residues. This CDR3 is CASSSQPTGTDTQYF. In DNA, the CDR3 is TGTGCCAGCAGCTCACAACCAACAGGGACAGATACGCAGTATTTT.